These 3 T cell receptor beta chains originate from one sample sequenced in a study of PD-1 blockade in classical Hodgkin lymphoma. The time point: cycle 4 day 1 (C4D1), after more than five weeks of nivolumab. No patient escaped relapse after autologous stem cell transplantation, and brentuximab vedotin exposure varied. Magnetic negative selection served to purify CD4+ T cells out of PBMCs that had been thawed. The assay was immunoSEQ multiplex PCR, and TCRdb's table has in-frame clones only and misses some. The repertoire includes roughly 32,000 clones, approximately 90% of them detected once, and approximately 0.27% sits in the top ten. The material sequenced was CD4+ T cells from blood, taken before the fourth cycle of nivolumab. These receptors were taken from a human donor with classical Hodgkin lymphoma.

The chain has TRBV7-3 and TRBJ2-1; TRBD2 matches 10 bases. With 4 bases clipped from V and 4 bases from J, the junction kept 10 bases outside the gene matches. This CDR3 has 17 amino acids. Germline CDR1 reads SGHTA; CDR2 reads FQGTGA. The CDR3 region is CASSWTSGPYRYNEQFF. In DNA, the CDR3 is TGTGCCAGCAGCTGGACTAGCGGACCTTACCGGTACAATGAGCAGTTCTTC.

V and J are TRBV28 and TRBJ1-1; TRBD1 is a possible D gene (5 bases). CDR3 length equals 16 residues. Germline V gives CDR1 MDHEN, CDR2 SYDVKM. V was pared by 5 bases and J by 1 base, with 17 bases between. The CDR3 sequence is CASSMSGGGGNTEAFF. CDR3 in DNA: TGTGCCAGCAGTATGTCAGGCGGGGGAGGGAACACTGAAGCTTTCTTT. Full variable domain (remainder filled in from reference TRBV28 and TRBJ1-1): DVKVTQSSRYLVKRTGEKVFLECVQDMDHENMFWYRQDPGLGLRLIYFSYDVKMKEKGDIPEGYSVSREKKERFSLILESASTNQTSMYLCASSMSGGGGNTEAFFGQGTRLTVV.

The chain recombines TRBV6-5 with TRBJ1-2; D is unclear. Germline V gene lookup returns CDR1 MNHEY and CDR2 SVGAGI. This CDR3 comprises 13 residues. Trimming stripped 3 bases from V and 7 bases from J, with 12 bases between. Here the CDR3 reads CASSYIGSTGYTF. DNA of the CDR3: TGTGCCAGCAGTTATATCGGGTCTACTGGCTACACCTTC.